The rows below give T cell receptor beta chains drawn from one sample of a study of human T cells and chemical hapten exposure. TCRdb re-called the RACE reads through MiXCR, storing one row per CDR3 protein. This sample has 99,000 or so distinct CDR3 sequences, with under 40% found just once. The source material was whole blood, sampled in connection with sensitization to the hapten diphenylcyclopropenone (DPC). The receptors here all came from a man aged 40-49 years with alopecia areata. Some clones in this sample may be carry-over from other donors' samples. The CDR3 runs from the conserved cysteine through the conserved F or W. The D gene is left open where the match is weak. Clone size appears in some rows only: once, few, many, or a class for an expanded clone.

clone_size: -
v_call: TRBV20-1
d_call: -
j_call: TRBJ2-7
cdr3_length: 14
cdr3_nt: TGCAGTGCTGCCTTGGGGGAAAGCTCCTACGAGCAGTACTTC
cdr3_aa: CSAALGESSYEQYF

clone_size: -
v_call: TRBV29-1
d_call: TRBD2
j_call: TRBJ2-7
cdr3_length: 13
cdr3_nt: TGCAGCGCCGACGGACTAGGAACGGACGAGCAGTACTTC
cdr3_aa: CSADGLGTDEQYF

clone_size: -
v_call: TRBV18
d_call: TRBD1
j_call: TRBJ1-4
cdr3_length: 15
cdr3_nt: TGTGCCAGCTCATCACAGGGGCAAACTAATGAAAAACTGTTTTTT
cdr3_aa: CASSSQGQTNEKLFF

clone_size: -
v_call: TRBV6-2/TRBV6-3
d_call: TRBD2
j_call: TRBJ2-1
cdr3_length: 20
cdr3_nt: TGTGCCAGCAGTCCCCCGCCAAGCGGGAGGGCTTTCCGACCAAACAATGAGCAGTTCTTC
cdr3_aa: CASSPPPSGRAFRPNNEQFF

clone_size: few
v_call: TRBV6-2/TRBV6-3
d_call: -
j_call: TRBJ1-1
cdr3_length: 15
cdr3_nt: TGTGCCAGCAGTCACCCTGGGGGGCGCGGCACTGAAGCTTTCTTT
cdr3_aa: CASSHPGGRGTEAFF

clone_size: few
v_call: TRBV7-2
d_call: TRBD2
j_call: TRBJ2-3
cdr3_length: 14
cdr3_nt: TGTGCCAGCAGCTTTAGACTAGCCACAGATACGCAGTATTTT
cdr3_aa: CASSFRLATDTQYF

clone_size: -
v_call: TRBV5-1
d_call: TRBD1
j_call: TRBJ2-5
cdr3_length: 14
cdr3_nt: TGCGCCAGCAGCCAAGTGACAGGGGAAGAGACCCAGTACTTC
cdr3_aa: CASSQVTGEETQYF

clone_size: few
v_call: TRBV28
d_call: -
j_call: TRBJ2-7
cdr3_length: 15
cdr3_nt: TGTGCCAGCAGTACCGGTAGGGATCGCTCCTACGAGCAGTACTTC
cdr3_aa: CASSTGRDRSYEQYF

clone_size: -
v_call: TRBV12-3/TRBV12-4
d_call: TRBD1
j_call: TRBJ2-3
cdr3_length: 15
cdr3_nt: TGTGCCAGCAGCCCTGGACAGGGCGGGGCAGATACGCAGTATTTT
cdr3_aa: CASSPGQGGADTQYF

clone_size: -
v_call: TRBV25-1
d_call: TRBD2
j_call: TRBJ2-2
cdr3_length: 16
cdr3_nt: TGTGCCAGCGCTAAGTGGGCGGGAGGGCGGACTGGGGAGCTGTTTTTT
cdr3_aa: CASAKWAGGRTGELFF

clone_size: few
v_call: TRBV6-2/TRBV6-3
d_call: TRBD2
j_call: TRBJ2-5
cdr3_length: 15
cdr3_nt: TGTGCCAGCAGTTACCCAGGACTAGCGCAAGAGACCCAGTACTTC
cdr3_aa: CASSYPGLAQETQYF

clone_size: -
v_call: TRBV19
d_call: -
j_call: TRBJ2-5
cdr3_length: 12
cdr3_nt: TGTGCCAGTAGTACGAACCAAGAGACCCAGTACTTC
cdr3_aa: CASSTNQETQYF

clone_size: -
v_call: TRBV7-9
d_call: -
j_call: TRBJ2-1
cdr3_length: 14
cdr3_nt: TGTGCCAGCAGCTTTCTTACTACTACGGGGGAGCAGTTCTTC
cdr3_aa: CASSFLTTTGEQFF

clone_size: many
v_call: TRBV28
d_call: -
j_call: TRBJ2-7
cdr3_length: 14
cdr3_nt: TGTGCCAGCAGTTTTTATCTGAGGGCCTACGAGCAGTACTTC
cdr3_aa: CASSFYLRAYEQYF

clone_size: few
v_call: TRBV20-1
d_call: -
j_call: TRBJ2-5
cdr3_length: 13
cdr3_nt: TGCAGTGCTAGGGAGACTAGGCAAGAGACCCAGTACTTC
cdr3_aa: CSARETRQETQYF

clone_size: -
v_call: TRBV6-2/TRBV6-3
d_call: -
j_call: TRBJ1-5
cdr3_length: 18
cdr3_nt: TGTGCCAGCAGTTACTCTTCGGGGCAGCCCCGTAGCAATCAGCCCCAGCATTTT
cdr3_aa: CASSYSSGQPRSNQPQHF

clone_size: -
v_call: TRBV6-2/TRBV6-3
d_call: TRBD1
j_call: TRBJ2-1
cdr3_length: 15
cdr3_nt: TGTGCCAGCAGTTACCTAGGACAGGGGAGGAGTGAGCAGTTCTTC
cdr3_aa: CASSYLGQGRSEQFF

clone_size: few
v_call: TRBV14
d_call: -
j_call: TRBJ2-1
cdr3_length: 12
cdr3_nt: TGTGCCAGCAGCCAAGCGGTAAATGAGCAGTTCTTC
cdr3_aa: CASSQAVNEQFF

clone_size: -
v_call: TRBV3-1
d_call: -
j_call: TRBJ2-5
cdr3_length: 14
cdr3_nt: TGTGCCAGCAGCCAAGGCCGGGTCCAAGAGACCCAGTACTTC
cdr3_aa: CASSQGRVQETQYF

clone_size: -
v_call: TRBV30
d_call: -
j_call: TRBJ2-5
cdr3_length: 15
cdr3_nt: TGTGCCTGGGGGACCGGAGGACAGATTCAAGAGACCCAGTACTTC
cdr3_aa: CAWGTGGQIQETQYF

clone_size: -
v_call: TRBV20-1
d_call: TRBD2
j_call: TRBJ2-1
cdr3_length: 14
cdr3_nt: TGCAGTGCCCGACTAGCTAAAGCCTACAATGAGCAGTTCTTC
cdr3_aa: CSARLAKAYNEQFF

clone_size: -
v_call: TRBV19
d_call: -
j_call: TRBJ1-1
cdr3_length: 16
cdr3_nt: TGTGCCAGTAGAACGGGCCAATCAGGAATGAACACTGAAGCTTTCTTT
cdr3_aa: CASRTGQSGMNTEAFF

clone_size: -
v_call: TRBV28
d_call: TRBD1
j_call: TRBJ2-3
cdr3_length: 16
cdr3_nt: TGTGCCAGCTACCAGCGACAGGGGGCTAGGGCAGATACGCAGTATTTT
cdr3_aa: CASYQRQGARADTQYF

clone_size: -
v_call: TRBV11-1
d_call: TRBD1
j_call: TRBJ2-5
cdr3_length: 14
cdr3_nt: TGTGGCAGCACCCTTGACAGGGTCCAAGAGACCCAGTACTTC
cdr3_aa: CGSTLDRVQETQYF

clone_size: -
v_call: TRBV20-1
d_call: TRBD2
j_call: TRBJ2-7
cdr3_length: 14
cdr3_nt: TGCAGTGCTAGGTTAGCGGGACTCCTATCCGAGCAGTACTTC
cdr3_aa: CSARLAGLLSEQYF

clone_size: -
v_call: TRBV21-1
d_call: -
j_call: TRBJ2-7
cdr3_length: 14
cdr3_nt: TGTGCCAGCAGCAAAGGGACTAGCTCCTACGAGCAGTACTTC
cdr3_aa: CASSKGTSSYEQYF

clone_size: few
v_call: TRBV5-4
d_call: -
j_call: TRBJ2-1
cdr3_length: 14
cdr3_nt: TGTGCCAGCACCCTGTCTGGTACTTTCAATGAGCAGTTCTTC
cdr3_aa: CASTLSGTFNEQFF

clone_size: few
v_call: TRBV3-1
d_call: TRBD2
j_call: TRBJ2-2
cdr3_length: 18
cdr3_nt: TGTGCCAGCAGCCAAGTGTCTAGCGGGAGAGGGCTCACCGGGGAGCTGTTTTTT
cdr3_aa: CASSQVSSGRGLTGELFF

clone_size: few
v_call: TRBV7-2
d_call: -
j_call: TRBJ2-3
cdr3_length: 15
cdr3_nt: TGTGCCAGCAGCTTAGTGGCTAGCGGCACAGATACGCAGTATTTT
cdr3_aa: CASSLVASGTDTQYF

clone_size: -
v_call: TRBV7-2
d_call: -
j_call: TRBJ2-6
cdr3_length: 15
cdr3_nt: TGTGCCAGCCTCCCAGGGGTAACTGGGGCCAACGTCCTGACTTTC
cdr3_aa: CASLPGVTGANVLTF

clone_size: -
v_call: TRBV9
d_call: -
j_call: TRBJ2-3
cdr3_length: 13
cdr3_nt: TGTGCCAGCAGCCCCGGTGCCCAAGATACGCAGTATTTT
cdr3_aa: CASSPGAQDTQYF